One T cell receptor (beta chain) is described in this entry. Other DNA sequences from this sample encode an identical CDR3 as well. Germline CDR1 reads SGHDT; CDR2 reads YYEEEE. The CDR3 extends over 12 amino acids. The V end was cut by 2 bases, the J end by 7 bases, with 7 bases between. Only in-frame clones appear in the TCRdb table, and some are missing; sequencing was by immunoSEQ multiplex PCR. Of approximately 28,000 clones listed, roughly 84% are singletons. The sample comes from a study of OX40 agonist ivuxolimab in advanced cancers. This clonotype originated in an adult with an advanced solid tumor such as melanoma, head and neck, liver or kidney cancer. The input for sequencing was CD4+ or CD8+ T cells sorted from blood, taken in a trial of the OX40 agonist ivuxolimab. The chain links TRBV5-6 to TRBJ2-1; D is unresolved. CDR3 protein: CASSFPANEQFF. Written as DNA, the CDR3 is TGTGCCAGCAGCTTCCCCGCAAATGAGCAGTTCTTC.